This TCR beta chain was obtained from a study of shared clonotypes between healthy human individuals. Only CD45RO-negative cells positively selected for CCR7 counted as naive CD8 cells, so terminally differentiated effector memory CD45RA+ cells were excluded. The data were produced by immunoSEQ multiplex PCR, yet TCRdb's version contains in-frame clones alone and is incomplete. This sample yields some 2,000,000 clones, of which about 95% are seen a single time; roughly 1% belongs to the top ten. The junction had 6 bases not matched to a gene; V was cut back by 3 bases and J by 10 bases. Germline values: CDR1 MGHRA, CDR2 YSYEKL. The CDR3 contains 13 residues.

The TCR originated in a man aged 18 to 29 in good health. The chain combines TRBV4-1 with TRBJ2-3, with 8 bases that match TRBD2. The sample consisted of naive CD8+ T cells sorted from blood. The CDR3 reads CASSHLGLAAQYF. The CDR3 DNA is TGCGCCAGCAGCCACCTTGGACTAGCAGCGCAGTATTTT.